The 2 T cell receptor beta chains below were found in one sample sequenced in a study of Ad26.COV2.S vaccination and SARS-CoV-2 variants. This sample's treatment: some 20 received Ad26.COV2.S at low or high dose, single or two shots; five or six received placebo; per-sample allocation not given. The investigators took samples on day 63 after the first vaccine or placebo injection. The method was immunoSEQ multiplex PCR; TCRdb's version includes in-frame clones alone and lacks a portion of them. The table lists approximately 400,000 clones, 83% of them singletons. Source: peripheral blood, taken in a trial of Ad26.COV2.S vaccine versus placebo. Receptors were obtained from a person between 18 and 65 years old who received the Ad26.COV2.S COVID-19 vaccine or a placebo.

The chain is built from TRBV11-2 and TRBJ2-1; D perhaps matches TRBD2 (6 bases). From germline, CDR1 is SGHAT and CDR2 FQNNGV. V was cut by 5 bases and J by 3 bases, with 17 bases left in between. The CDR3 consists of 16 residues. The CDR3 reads CASSGFGSGNYNEQFF. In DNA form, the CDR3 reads TGTGCCAGCAGCGGATTCGGGAGTGGGAACTACAATGAGCAGTTCTTC.

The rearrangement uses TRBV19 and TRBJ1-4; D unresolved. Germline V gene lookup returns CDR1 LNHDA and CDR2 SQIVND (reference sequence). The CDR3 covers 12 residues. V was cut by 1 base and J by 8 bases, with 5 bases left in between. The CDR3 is CASSIGGEKLFF. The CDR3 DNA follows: TGTGCCAGTAGTATAGGGGGAGAAAAACTGTTTTTT. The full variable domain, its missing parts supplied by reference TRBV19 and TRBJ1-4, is DGGITQSPKYLFRKEGQNVTLSCEQNLNHDAMYWYRQDPGQGLRLIYYSQIVNDFQKGDIAEGYSVSREKKESFPLTVTSAQKNPTAFYLCASSIGGEKLFFGSGTQLSVL.